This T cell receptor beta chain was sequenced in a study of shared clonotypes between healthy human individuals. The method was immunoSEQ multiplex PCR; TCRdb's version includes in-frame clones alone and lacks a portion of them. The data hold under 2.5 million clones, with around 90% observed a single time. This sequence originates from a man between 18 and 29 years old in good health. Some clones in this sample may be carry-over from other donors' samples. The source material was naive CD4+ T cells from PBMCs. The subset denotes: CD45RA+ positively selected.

CDR3 in DNA: TGCAGCGTTGAAGTCAGGGGCCTCGGGCCTAACTATGGCTACACCTTC. This sequence encodes CSVEVRGLGPNYGYTF. J is TRBJ1-2 and V is TRBV29-1; maybe TRBD1 (6 bases). CDR1 is SQVTM, CDR2 ANQGSEA, per germline. This CDR3 is 16 amino acids long. Trimming took off 1 base at V and 0 bases at J, with 15 bases between the two ends.